The rows below give T cell receptor beta chains drawn from one sample of a study of cytomegalovirus exposure and HLA in healthy donors. Clones were sequenced by immunoSEQ multiplex PCR, and TCRdb holds only the in-frame ones, with some missing. The sample has tens of thousands of clones, around 79% seen once. Input material: PBMCs. These receptors were taken from a man in his forties in good health and CMV-seronegative. Each CDR3 is given with its conserved first and last residue. D genes are given only for firm matches. A row's size may be missing; if present it is once, few, many or a size class.

cdr3_aa: CASSLGPIEGRTEAFF
cdr3_nt: TGCGCCAGCAGCTTGGGCCCCATTGAGGGAAGGACTGAAGCTTTCTTT
j_call: TRBJ1-1
d_call: .
clone_size: once
v_call: TRBV5-1

cdr3_aa: CASATQGRGANVLTF
cdr3_nt: TGTGCCAGCGCCACCCAGGGTAGAGGGGCCAACGTCCTGACTTTC
j_call: TRBJ2-6
d_call: .
clone_size: once
v_call: TRBV14

cdr3_aa: CASSAGTGNQPQHF
cdr3_nt: TGTGCCAGCAGTGCGGGGACTGGGAATCAGCCCCAGCATTTT
j_call: TRBJ1-5
d_call: .
clone_size: .
v_call: TRBV6-6

cdr3_aa: CASSYGRGAFTEAFF
cdr3_nt: TGTGCCAGCAGTTATGGTCGGGGGGCTTTTACTGAAGCTTTCTTT
j_call: TRBJ1-1
d_call: .
clone_size: .
v_call: TRBV6-5

cdr3_aa: CASSLESRGSYEQYF
cdr3_nt: TGCGCCAGCAGCTTGGAGTCTCGCGGGTCCTACGAGCAGTACTTC
j_call: TRBJ2-7
d_call: .
clone_size: .
v_call: TRBV5-1

cdr3_aa: CASSLGSGGRDEQFF
cdr3_nt: TGCGCCAGCAGCTTGGGGAGCGGAGGGAGAGATGAGCAGTTCTTC
j_call: TRBJ2-1
d_call: .
clone_size: .
v_call: TRBV5-1

cdr3_aa: CASSELEAGGYEQYF
cdr3_nt: TGTGCCAGCAGTGAATTAGAAGCGGGGGGCTACGAGCAGTACTTC
j_call: TRBJ2-7
d_call: TRBD2
clone_size: once
v_call: TRBV25-1

cdr3_aa: CSGSRDYNEQFF
cdr3_nt: TGCAGCGGCTCCCGGGACTACAATGAGCAGTTCTTC
j_call: TRBJ2-1
d_call: .
clone_size: .
v_call: TRBV29-1

cdr3_aa: CASKQASKPYEQYF
cdr3_nt: TGTGCCAGCAAACAAGCGAGTAAGCCCTACGAGCAGTACTTC
j_call: TRBJ2-7
d_call: .
clone_size: few
v_call: TRBV6-5

cdr3_aa: CASSFVSSGRDTQYF
cdr3_nt: TGCGCCAGCAGCTTCGTTTCTAGCGGGAGGGATACGCAGTATTTT
j_call: TRBJ2-3
d_call: TRBD2
clone_size: .
v_call: TRBV5-1

cdr3_aa: CASSWDRAREQFF
cdr3_nt: TGTGCCAGCAGCTGGGACAGGGCCCGTGAGCAGTTCTTC
j_call: TRBJ2-1
d_call: TRBD1
clone_size: .
v_call: TRBV5-6

cdr3_aa: CASSLAGGSLHF
cdr3_nt: TGTGCCAGCAGCTTAGCGGGAGGGTCCCTCCACTTT
j_call: TRBJ1-6
d_call: .
clone_size: once
v_call: TRBV7-9

cdr3_aa: CAISAGNMGEQYF
cdr3_nt: TGTGCCATCAGTGCGGGGAATATGGGCGAGCAGTACTTC
j_call: TRBJ2-7
d_call: .
clone_size: once
v_call: TRBV10-3

cdr3_aa: CASSPVAVTDTQYF
cdr3_nt: TGCGCCAGCAGCCCCGTAGCGGTCACAGATACGCAGTATTTT
j_call: TRBJ2-3
d_call: .
clone_size: few
v_call: TRBV5-1

cdr3_aa: CASTSLAGGPYNEQFF
cdr3_nt: TGTGCCAGCACCTCACTAGCGGGAGGGCCTTACAATGAGCAGTTCTTC
j_call: TRBJ2-1
d_call: TRBD2
clone_size: .
v_call: TRBV28

cdr3_aa: CASSNPKTHGTDTQYF
cdr3_nt: TGTGCCAGCAGCAACCCGAAGACTCATGGGACAGATACGCAGTATTTT
j_call: TRBJ2-3
d_call: .
clone_size: .
v_call: TRBV21-1

cdr3_aa: CASSPGLAGAGEQFF
cdr3_nt: TGTGCCAGTAGTCCCGGACTAGCGGGAGCTGGTGAGCAGTTCTTC
j_call: TRBJ2-1
d_call: TRBD2
clone_size: .
v_call: TRBV19

cdr3_aa: CASSEEPGQGNYGYTF
cdr3_nt: TGTGCCAGCTCAGAAGAACCGGGACAGGGGAACTATGGCTACACCTTC
j_call: TRBJ1-2
d_call: TRBD1
clone_size: few
v_call: TRBV18

cdr3_aa: CASSPGGADNEQFF
cdr3_nt: TGCGCCAGCAGCCCAGGAGGAGCCGACAATGAGCAGTTCTTC
j_call: TRBJ2-1
d_call: .
clone_size: .
v_call: TRBV5-1

cdr3_aa: CASSELAETPRDTQYF
cdr3_nt: TGTGCCAGCAGTGAACTGGCAGAAACCCCGCGGGATACGCAGTATTTT
j_call: TRBJ2-3
d_call: .
clone_size: .
v_call: TRBV2

cdr3_aa: CAALAGFSYEQYF
cdr3_nt: TGTGCCGCCCTAGCGGGATTTTCCTACGAGCAGTACTTC
j_call: TRBJ2-7
d_call: TRBD2
clone_size: .
v_call: TRBV6-1

cdr3_aa: CASSHRDRVHGYTF
cdr3_nt: TGTGCCAGCAGCCACCGGGACAGGGTCCACGGCTACACCTTC
j_call: TRBJ1-2
d_call: TRBD1
clone_size: .
v_call: TRBV6-5

cdr3_aa: CASSFRYTEAFF
cdr3_nt: TGTGCCAGCAGCTTCAGGTACACTGAAGCTTTCTTT
j_call: TRBJ1-1
d_call: .
clone_size: .
v_call: TRBV5-8

cdr3_aa: CASSSSNTGSYADTQYF
cdr3_nt: TGTGCCAGTAGTAGTTCAAATACCGGGAGTTATGCAGATACGCAGTATTTT
j_call: TRBJ2-3
d_call: .
clone_size: .
v_call: TRBV19

cdr3_aa: CASSSPEETQYF
cdr3_nt: TGCGCCAGCAGCTCCCCGGAAGAGACCCAGTACTTC
j_call: TRBJ2-5
d_call: .
clone_size: .
v_call: TRBV5-1

cdr3_aa: CATSELAGFGSPRETQYF
cdr3_nt: TGCGCCACCTCCGAACTAGCGGGATTCGGGAGCCCGAGAGAGACCCAGTACTTC
j_call: TRBJ2-5
d_call: TRBD2
clone_size: .
v_call: TRBV5-1

cdr3_aa: CASSSISGANVLTF
cdr3_nt: TGTGCCAGCAGTTCAATCTCTGGGGCCAACGTCCTGACTTTC
j_call: TRBJ2-6
d_call: .
clone_size: .
v_call: TRBV27

cdr3_aa: CASSLAKWERTGELFF
cdr3_nt: TGCGCCAGCAGCTTGGCCAAGTGGGAGCGGACCGGGGAGCTGTTTTTT
j_call: TRBJ2-2
d_call: .
clone_size: .
v_call: TRBV5-1

cdr3_aa: CATQGQGEQYF
cdr3_nt: TGTGCCACGCAGGGTCAGGGGGAGCAGTACTTC
j_call: TRBJ2-7
d_call: .
clone_size: .
v_call: TRBV10-3

cdr3_aa: CASKDRSSEKLFF
cdr3_nt: TGTGCCAGCAAGGACAGGTCTTCGGAAAAACTGTTTTTT
j_call: TRBJ1-4
d_call: TRBD1
clone_size: .
v_call: TRBV6-5

cdr3_aa: CASSGASGNPYEQYF
cdr3_nt: TGCGCCAGCAGCGGGGCTAGCGGGAATCCCTACGAGCAGTACTTC
j_call: TRBJ2-7
d_call: TRBD2
clone_size: .
v_call: TRBV5-1

cdr3_aa: CSSSFNRETQYF
cdr3_nt: TGTTCCAGCAGCTTCAACAGGGAGACCCAGTACTTC
j_call: TRBJ2-5
d_call: .
clone_size: .
v_call: TRBV7-9

cdr3_aa: CASNNPRDRASSGELFF
cdr3_nt: TGTGCCAGCAATAACCCCAGGGACAGGGCGTCATCCGGGGAGCTGTTTTTT
j_call: TRBJ2-2
d_call: TRBD1
clone_size: .
v_call: TRBV5-6

cdr3_aa: CSSSLKTGNPGELFF
cdr3_nt: TGTTCCAGCAGCTTGAAAACAGGGAACCCCGGGGAGCTGTTTTTT
j_call: TRBJ2-2
d_call: .
clone_size: .
v_call: TRBV7-9

cdr3_aa: CSVDRGGNTIYF
cdr3_nt: TGCAGCGTTGACCGGGGAGGAAACACCATATATTTT
j_call: TRBJ1-3
d_call: .
clone_size: few
v_call: TRBV29-1

cdr3_aa: CASSLTGQNYEQYF
cdr3_nt: TGTGCCAGCAGTCTGACAGGTCAGAACTACGAGCAGTACTTC
j_call: TRBJ2-7
d_call: .
clone_size: .
v_call: TRBV28

cdr3_aa: CSVEPTGTVYGYTF
cdr3_nt: TGCAGCGTCGAACCGACAGGGACTGTCTATGGCTACACCTTC
j_call: TRBJ1-2
d_call: TRBD1
clone_size: .
v_call: TRBV29-1

cdr3_aa: CASSSQDQPQHF
cdr3_nt: TGTGCCAGCTCATCTCAGGATCAGCCCCAGCATTTT
j_call: TRBJ1-5
d_call: .
clone_size: .
v_call: TRBV18

cdr3_aa: CASSLDVSGNNEQFF
cdr3_nt: TGCGCCAGCAGCCTAGATGTCAGCGGAAACAATGAGCAGTTCTTC
j_call: TRBJ2-1
d_call: .
clone_size: .
v_call: TRBV5-1

cdr3_aa: CASSLAGEVNTGELFF
cdr3_nt: TGTGCCAGCAGCTTGGCGGGAGAAGTGAACACCGGGGAGCTGTTTTTT
j_call: TRBJ2-2
d_call: .
clone_size: .
v_call: TRBV5-6

cdr3_aa: CASSPRDRMAEKLFF
cdr3_nt: TGTGCCAGCAGCCCTAGGGACAGGATGGCGGAAAAACTGTTTTTT
j_call: TRBJ1-4
d_call: TRBD1
clone_size: .
v_call: TRBV6-1

cdr3_aa: CASGLILGPGGQPQHF
cdr3_nt: TGTGCTAGTGGTTTGATTCTGGGTCCTGGAGGTCAGCCCCAGCATTTT
j_call: TRBJ1-5
d_call: .
clone_size: .
v_call: TRBV12-5

cdr3_aa: CASSRFGNNEQFF
cdr3_nt: TGTGCCAGCAGCCGATTCGGGAATAATGAGCAGTTCTTC
j_call: TRBJ2-1
d_call: .
clone_size: few
v_call: TRBV7-2

cdr3_aa: CASSTRDTSGYGYTF
cdr3_nt: TGTGCCAGTAGTACACGGGACACCTCGGGCTATGGCTACACCTTC
j_call: TRBJ1-2
d_call: .
clone_size: .
v_call: TRBV19

cdr3_aa: CASSYIAGVSEAFF
cdr3_nt: TGTGCCAGCAGTTACATCGCAGGCGTGAGTGAAGCTTTCTTT
j_call: TRBJ1-1
d_call: .
clone_size: .
v_call: TRBV6-5

cdr3_aa: CASSQVQGPGGVGELFF
cdr3_nt: TGTGCCAGCAGCCAGGTTCAGGGGCCAGGGGGCGTCGGGGAGCTGTTTTTT
j_call: TRBJ2-2
d_call: TRBD1
clone_size: .
v_call: TRBV4-2

cdr3_aa: CAISESTFLAGTNYGYTF
cdr3_nt: TGTGCCATCAGTGAGTCGACTTTTTTGGCCGGTACTAACTATGGCTACACCTTC
j_call: TRBJ1-2
d_call: .
clone_size: once
v_call: TRBV10-3

cdr3_aa: CASSPPGLEQFF
cdr3_nt: TGTGCCAGCAGCCCTCCAGGCCTTGAGCAGTTCTTC
j_call: TRBJ2-1
d_call: .
clone_size: .
v_call: TRBV9

cdr3_aa: CASSQAGTGSSYEQYF
cdr3_nt: TGTGCCAGCAGCCAGGCCGGGACAGGGAGCTCCTACGAGCAGTACTTC
j_call: TRBJ2-7
d_call: TRBD1
clone_size: .
v_call: TRBV4-2

cdr3_aa: CASSPNGLAGFLGETQYF
cdr3_nt: TGTGCCAGCAGCCCTAACGGCCTAGCGGGATTCTTAGGGGAGACCCAGTACTTC
j_call: TRBJ2-5
d_call: TRBD2
clone_size: few
v_call: TRBV7-6

cdr3_aa: CASSQAGGPREQYF
cdr3_nt: TGTGCCAGCAGCCAAGCGGGAGGGCCCAGGGAGCAGTACTTC
j_call: TRBJ2-7
d_call: TRBD2
clone_size: .
v_call: TRBV14

cdr3_aa: CASIRTSGNEQFF
cdr3_nt: TGTGCCAGCATTCGGACTAGCGGAAATGAGCAGTTCTTC
j_call: TRBJ2-1
d_call: TRBD2
clone_size: .
v_call: TRBV2

cdr3_aa: CASSLGREGETQYF
cdr3_nt: TGCGCCAGCAGCTTGGGTCGGGAGGGGGAGACCCAGTACTTC
j_call: TRBJ2-5
d_call: TRBD2
clone_size: .
v_call: TRBV5-1

cdr3_aa: CAGQGAEGTSTDTQYF
cdr3_nt: TGTGCCGGCCAGGGGGCCGAGGGGACTAGCACAGATACGCAGTATTTT
j_call: TRBJ2-3
d_call: TRBD1
clone_size: .
v_call: TRBV7-9

cdr3_aa: CSVLSGSTDTQYF
cdr3_nt: TGCAGCGTCCTTAGCGGGAGCACAGATACGCAGTATTTT
j_call: TRBJ2-3
d_call: TRBD2
clone_size: .
v_call: TRBV29-1